Sequencing of this TCR beta chain was carried out in a study of blood T cell repertoires in COVID-19. Germline CDR1 SGHRS, CDR2 YFSETQ. Trimming cost V 2 bases and J 1 base, with 12 bases left between them. The CDR3 extends over 16 amino acids. Generated by immunoSEQ multiplex PCR, the TCRdb table keeps only in-frame clones and is missing some. The table records about 240,000 clones, about nine tenths of them present only once. Sequencing was performed on peripheral blood. The source of this sequence is a man aged 60-69 years who had recovered from COVID-19. This sequence joins TRBV5-1 and TRBJ2-2, with D hard to call. The CDR3, as DNA: TGCGCCAGCAGCTTTGGCGGATTGGGGAACACCGGGGAGCTGTTTTTT. Its translation is CASSFGGLGNTGELFF.